The source of this T cell receptor (beta chain) is a study of graft-versus-host responses after intestinal transplantation. Whole-study context: Recipients were all induced with anti-thymocyte globulin, then given tacrolimus and steroids for roughly 3 years.

The table came from immunoSEQ multiplex PCR; TCRdb's copy has only in-frame clones and leaves some out. This table holds 45,000 to 50,000 clones, 85% to 95% found once. The material was PBMCs, obtained 750 to 800 days after a first intestinal transplant, on the day of a second. The TCR originated in a human patient who received an intestinal transplant, so some T cells may come from the graft donor.

The CDR3 loop is CASSLRQGHNEQYF. In DNA, the CDR3 is TGTGCCAGCAGCTTAAGGCAGGGACACAACGAGCAGTACTTC. J is TRBJ2-5 and V is TRBV11-2; maybe TRBD1 (6 bases). Judging by the DNA end, TRBJ2-7 fits better; the J call may be wrong. The CDR3 loop spans 14 amino acids. The germline CDR1 and CDR2 sequences are SGHAT and FQNNGV.